Below are 2 T cell receptor beta chains sequenced from a single sample in a study of blood T cell repertoires in COVID-19. TCRdb's copy holds only in-frame clones and misses some; the assay was immunoSEQ multiplex PCR. The top ten hold around an eighth of the sample, which has about 150,000 clones, 83% seen once. Sample: peripheral blood. The receptors come from a woman aged 60 to 75 with COVID-19, enrolled during active disease.

This clone turned up a few times. The chain joins TRBV6-1 to TRBJ1-3; 8 bases are shared with TRBD1. The V and J ends lost 4 bases and 2 bases, in that order; junction bases with no gene match: 7. There are 16 residues in the CDR3. CDR1 is MNHNS and CDR2 is SASEGT in the germline V gene. CDR3 bases: TGTGCCAGCAGTGCCGCCCAGGGGGCGGCTGGAAACACCATATATTTT. Translating it yields CASSAAQGAAGNTIYF.

The chain couples TRBV7-9 to TRBJ2-2; D call uncertain. With 2 bases removed from V and 0 bases from J, the gap between germline ends came to 7 bases. Germline CDR1 reads SEHNR; CDR2 reads FQNEAQ (reference sequence). This CDR3 is 15 amino acids long. Written as DNA, the CDR3 is TGTGCCAGCAGCTTATACCGCGCGAACACCGGGGAGCTGTTTTTT. This translates into CASSLYRANTGELFF. Full variable domain (rest looked up from reference TRBV7-9 and TRBJ2-2): DTGVSQNPRHKITKRGQNVTFRCDPISEHNRLYWYRQTLGQGPEFLTYFQNEAQLEKSRLLSDRFSAERPKGSFSTLEIQRTEQGDSAMYLCASSLYRANTGELFFGEGSRLTVL.